The source of this T cell receptor (beta chain) is a study of T cells in Graves' hyperthyroidism and ophthalmopathy. Whole-study results and caveats: Most thyroid-expanded clonotypes above 0.001 were also found in blood.

The CDR3 consists of 12 residues. Germline-derived CDR1 and CDR2 are KGHDR and SFDVKD. Trimming removed 5 bases from V and 5 bases from J, with 7 bases in between. This clonotype was recorded many times. Antigen: not known. Amplification of TCR beta CDR3 regions used RNA as the template. TCR CDR3 underwent first-round RT-PCR with the HTBI primer set. TCRdb fed the multiplex PCR reads into MiXCR, producing one record per CDR3 protein. The data contain about 600,000 distinct CDR3 sequences, 13% to 15% of them singletons. From under 12 ml of fresh peripheral blood, PBMCs were isolated. The specimen sequenced was blood. The clonotype comes from a woman aged 18-35 years with Graves' ophthalmopathy. V usage is TRBV24-1 and J usage is TRBJ2-3, with D uncertain. The CDR3 nucleotides read TGTGCCACCAGTGCCCTGGAAGATACGCAGTATTTT. Translated, it gives CATSALEDTQYF.